This T cell receptor (beta chain) is from a study of T cell repertoires and Cas9 in healthy adults. Study-wide context: Characterization of SpCas9-reactive CD4 and CD8 T cells covered multi-effector potency, cytotoxicity and lineage.

Study-wide points: Reportedly, SpCas9-reactive effector T cell proliferation and function were mitigated by SpCas9-reactive Tregs in vitro.

Data came from immunoSEQ multiplex PCR; TCRdb stores just in-frame clones and leaves some out. In the table there are more than 13,000 clones, under 90% of which are singletons. A word on this clone: Its antigen is not known.

Sequencing used Tregs (CD4+, CD25+, CD127-, CD137-, CD154-) from PBMCs; culture status not recorded. The TCR comes from a human donor in good health.

The CDR3 region is CASSLLSGGNEKLFF. For the CDR3, the DNA is TGTGCCAGCAGTTTATTATCGGGGGGTAATGAAAAACTGTTTTTT. The rearrangement links TRBV27 to TRBJ1-4; D perhaps matches TRBD1 (5 bases). V was trimmed by 1 base and J by 4 bases, leaving 10 bases between them. Germline V gene sequence: CDR1 MNHEY, CDR2 SMNVEV (reference sequence). The CDR3 is made up of 15 amino acids.